Presented here are 25 T cell receptor beta chains from one specimen sequenced in a study of T cells in Graves' hyperthyroidism and ophthalmopathy. Amplification of TCR beta CDR3 regions used RNA as the template. When the TCR CDR3 underwent first-round RT-PCR, the HTBI primer set was used. TCRdb ran MiXCR on the multiplex PCR reads and lists one entry per CDR3 protein. The sample has 550,000 to 850,000 distinct CDR3 sequences, 18% seen once. The sequencing sample was made of blood. The receptors were sampled from a woman aged 45 to 65 with Graves' hyperthyroidism that later progressed to Graves' ophthalmopathy.

The chain combines TRBV12-3 or TRBV12-4 with TRBJ2-1; TRBD2 is a possible D gene (6 bases). This CDR3 is built from 14 residues. V was cut by 7 bases and J by 6 bases, with 16 bases left in between. CDR3 sequence (DNA): TGTGCCAGCACCGCTGGGGGGAAAGGCAATGAGCAGTTCTTC. Residues: CASTAGGKGNEQFF.

V gene TRBV16 combines with J gene TRBJ1-2; D is perhaps TRBD1 (6 bases). CDR1 KGHSY and CDR2 FQNENV come from the germline V gene. This CDR3 has 15 residues. V gave up 2 bases and J gave up 3 bases, with 13 bases separating them. The chain's CDR3 is CASSQVGGGDYGYTF. CDR3 sequence (DNA): TGTGCCAGCAGCCAAGTTGGGGGGGGCGACTATGGCTACACCTTC.

The table lists this clonotype with many counts. The chain employs TRBV2 and TRBJ1-1; tentative D call: TRBD1 (6 bases). CDR3 length: 15 amino acids. The V end lost 9 bases, the J end lost 10 bases, and 27 bases lay between the germline ends. CDR1 and CDR2 (germline): SNHLY, FYNNEI. Here the CDR3 reads CARAPGLGGQVVAFF. The CDR3 nucleotides are TGTGCCAGAGCCCCCGGGTTGGGGGGGCAGGTGGTAGCTTTCTTT.

The rearrangement links TRBV12-3 or TRBV12-4 to TRBJ2-5, with 10 bases identical to TRBD1. The CDR3 covers 15 residues. V lost 5 bases, J lost 4 bases, and 7 bases stayed unmatched. This chain's CDR3 is CASSPTGGWRETQYF. The CDR3 DNA sequence: TGTGCCAGCAGTCCGACAGGGGGCTGGCGAGAGACCCAGTACTTC.

This clonotype was found many times. The chain links TRBV27 to TRBJ2-7; D uncertain. Between the trimmed V and J ends, which lost 5 bases and 2 bases, there was a span of 10 bases. The CDR3 is 13 amino acids. In germline, CDR1 is MNHEY, CDR2 SMNVEV (reference sequence). CDR3 sequence: CASSPTSTYEQYF. The CDR3 DNA sequence: TGTGCCAGCAGTCCTACTTCCACCTACGAGCAGTACTTC.

V usage is TRBV6-2 or TRBV6-3 and J usage is TRBJ1-1, with a possible D match to TRBD1 (6 bases). Trimming left V 2 bases short and J 7 bases short, with 14 bases between. This CDR3 is 14 amino acids long. Germline lookup yields CDR1 MNHEY and CDR2 SVGEGT. CDR3 bases: TGTGCCAGCAGTTACCGGGGGGCCGGGTATGAAGCTTTCTTT. Protein sequence: CASSYRGAGYEAFF.

The rearrangement uses TRBV7-2 and TRBJ2-7; 7 nucleotides match TRBD2. The germline gives CDR1 SGHTA, CDR2 FQGNSA. The CDR3 extends over 15 amino acids. With V trimmed by 0 bases and J by 4 bases, 6 bases remained unmatched. The CDR3 sequence is CASSLALRERYEQYF. DNA for the CDR3: TGTGCCAGCAGCTTAGCGTTGCGGGAGAGGTACGAGCAGTACTTC.

This clonotype has at least ten counts. The chain links TRBV30 to TRBJ2-1, with 13 bases fitting TRBD2. CDR1 and CDR2 (germline): GTSNPN, SVGIG (reference sequence). The length of the CDR3 is 20 residues. Losses at the gene ends were 2 bases for V and 0 bases for J; bases not matched to a gene: 13. CDR3 sequence: CAWSSDQTSGGPSSYNEQFF. The CDR3 region has the DNA TGTGCCTGGAGTTCGGACCAGACTAGCGGGGGGCCGAGCTCCTACAATGAGCAGTTCTTC.

This clonotype has a handful of counts. The genes are TRBV4-2 and TRBJ2-6; possibly TRBD1 or TRBD2 for D (6 bases each). Germline V gives CDR1 LGHNA, CDR2 YNFKEQ. Trimming pared 0 bases from V and 2 bases from J, leaving 8 bases between. This CDR3 has 16 residues. CDR3 nucleotide sequence: TGTGCCAGCAGCCAAGAGAGGGGGGCTGGGGCCAACGTCCTGACTTTC. Amino acid sequence: CASSQERGAGANVLTF.

This clonotype was observed many times. This chain uses TRBV12-3 or TRBV12-4 with TRBJ2-5; perhaps D is TRBD1 or TRBD2 (5 bases each). The CDR3 spans 14 residues. The germline V and J ends were trimmed by 1 base and 3 bases, with 9 bases remaining between them. DNA of the CDR3: TGTGCCAGCAGTTTAGGGGGGTTTGAAGAGACCCAGTACTTC. It is translated as CASSLGGFEETQYF.

The J gene is TRBJ1-2, the V gene TRBV11-2; D gene unclear. This CDR3 has 13 residues. The V and J ends lost 1 base and 8 bases respectively, with 11 bases between them. CDR1 SGHAT and CDR2 FQNNGV come from the germline V gene. The CDR3 spells CASSLGGDGGYTF. As DNA, the CDR3 is TGTGCCAGCAGCTTAGGTGGCGATGGGGGCTACACCTTC. Based on the CDR3 plus reference TRBV11-2 and TRBJ1-2, the full variable domain is EAGVAQSPRYKIIEKRQSVAFWCNPISGHATLYWYQQILGQGPKLLIQFQNNGVVDDSQLPKDRFSAERLKGVDSTLKIQPAKLEDSAVYLCASSLGGDGGYTFGSGTRLTVV.

V usage is TRBV19 and J usage is TRBJ2-3; D uncertain. The CDR3 length is 13 residues. Trimming removed 6 bases at V and 2 bases at J, with 9 bases between. Germline-derived CDR1 and CDR2 are LNHDA and SQIVND (reference sequence). CDR3 DNA sequence: TGTGCCAGTAGAACCGGATACACAGATACGCAGTATTTT. It yields the protein CASRTGYTDTQYF.

There are many counts of this clonotype. The rearrangement uses TRBV12-3 or TRBV12-4 and TRBJ2-1, with D possibly matching TRBD1 (6 bases). V was trimmed by 3 bases and J by 0 bases, leaving 12 bases between them. The CDR3 length is 16 residues. CDR3 region: CASSLPTGRSYNEQFF. The CDR3 nucleotides read TGTGCCAGCAGTTTGCCGACAGGTCGCTCCTACAATGAGCAGTTCTTC.

This clonotype was counted only a few times. The chain combines TRBV25-1 with TRBJ1-3; D remains unclear. Trimming took 3 bases from V and 0 from J, leaving 9 bases between them. The CDR3 contains 15 residues. CDR1 is MGHDK and CDR2 is SYGVNS in the germline V gene. The CDR3 bases are TGTGCCAGCAGTGACTCACTGAACTCTGGAAACACCATATATTTT. Encoded protein: CASSDSLNSGNTIYF.

This clonotype was seen many times. The chain recombines TRBV27 with TRBJ2-7, with D possibly TRBD2 on 5 matching bases. Between the trimmed V and J ends, which lost 0 bases and 5 bases, there was a span of 8 bases. Germline V gene lookup returns CDR1 MNHEY and CDR2 SMNVEV (reference sequence). The CDR3 spans 13 residues. The CDR3 here is CASSLSTGNEQYF. CDR3 DNA sequence: TGTGCCAGCAGTTTATCGACCGGGAACGAGCAGTACTTC.

J is TRBJ2-1 and V is TRBV2, with TRBD2 matching 7 bases. Germline CDR1 reads SNHLY; CDR2 reads FYNNEI. The V and J ends lost 4 bases and 4 bases, in that order; junction bases with no gene match: 10. This CDR3 spans 16 amino acids. The CDR3 protein is CASSGDYGLPYNEQFF. The DNA of the CDR3 is TGTGCCAGCAGTGGGGACTACGGACTTCCGTACAATGAGCAGTTCTTC.

This sequence joins TRBV12-3 or TRBV12-4 and TRBJ2-1; D is unclear. There are 13 residues in the CDR3. V dropped 7 bases and J dropped 0 bases, with 7 bases sitting between them. For the CDR3, the DNA is TGTGCCAGCACGTATAGCTCCTACAATGAGCAGTTCTTC. This encodes CASTYSSYNEQFF.

This chain connects TRBV6-2 or TRBV6-3 to TRBJ1-5; no clear D gene. CDR3 size: 15 residues. Trimming cost V 4 bases and J 2 bases, with 12 bases left between them. CDR1 MNHEY and CDR2 SVGEGT come from the germline V gene. CDR3 loop: CASSSQTAGNQPQHF. Here the CDR3 DNA reads TGTGCCAGCAGTTCCCAAACTGCGGGCAATCAGCCCCAGCATTTT.

This clonotype was detected a few times. The rearrangement uses TRBV7-2 and TRBJ1-2; D might be TRBD1 (5 bases). This CDR3 is built from 20 residues. Looked up from germline, CDR1 is SGHTA and CDR2 is FQGNSA. Trimming shortened V by 4 bases and J by 1 base, and 28 bases separated the two germline ends. The CDR3 protein is CASSSTTQTTAPSRNYGYTF. Written as DNA, the CDR3 is TGTGCCAGCAGCTCCACTACACAAACGACAGCACCTAGCCGTAACTATGGCTACACCTTC.

This clonotype has at least ten counts. The chain is built from TRBV27 and TRBJ1-5, with no clear D. V was clipped by 9 bases and J by 7 bases, with 22 bases between them. Germline values: CDR1 MNHEY, CDR2 SMNVEV (reference sequence). CDR3 length: 15 residues. The CDR3 is CASSDRVSSYQPQHF. The CDR3 bases are TGTGCCAGTTCGGATCGGGTATCCTCCTACCAGCCCCAGCATTTT.

This clonotype was recorded at least ten times. The chain couples TRBV12-3 or TRBV12-4 to TRBJ2-2; 16 nucleotides line up with TRBD2. The V segment lost 8 bases and the J segment 1 base; nucleotides outside the gene matches: 10. The length of the CDR3 is 19 residues. CDR3 amino acids: CASGYRGLAGGRNTGELFF. The CDR3 DNA is TGTGCCAGCGGATATAGGGGACTAGCGGGGGGGCGGAACACCGGGGAGCTGTTTTTT.

This sequence joins TRBV13 and TRBJ2-1; D not certain. V dropped 3 bases and J dropped 2 bases, with 11 bases sitting between them. The germline gives CDR1 PRHDT, CDR2 FYEKMQ (reference sequence). The CDR3 contains 15 residues. CDR3 amino acids: CASSFTGLTYNEQFF. The CDR3 DNA sequence: TGTGCCAGCAGCTTCACGGGTTTGACCTACAATGAGCAGTTCTTC. Together with reference TRBV13 and TRBJ2-1, the CDR3 gives the full variable domain: AAGVIQSPRHLIKEKRETATLKCYPIPRHDTVYWYQQGPGQDPQFLISFYEKMQSDKGSIPDRFSAQQFSDYHSELNMSSLELGDSALYFCASSFTGLTYNEQFFGPGTRLTVL.

Concerning this clonotype itself: A much larger clone sits a single nucleotide away, making a read error possible. This chain links TRBV7-9 with TRBJ2-1; possibly TRBD1 for D (5 bases). Germline assignment: CDR1 SEHNR and CDR2 FQNEAQ (reference sequence). This CDR3 spans 15 amino acids. The V and J ends lost 3 bases and 0 bases respectively, with 9 bases between them. In DNA, the CDR3 is TGTGCCAGCAGCTTCTCTGACAGCTCCTACAATGAGCAGTTCTTC. Its protein product is CASSFSDSSYNEQFF.

The chain joins TRBV28 to TRBJ1-6, with D perhaps TRBD1 (5 bases). Germline V lookup: CDR1 MDHEN, CDR2 SYDVKM. The CDR3 runs to 15 residues. V lost 1 base to trimming and J lost 4 bases, with 8 bases between them. CDR3 in amino acids: CASSLSRQYNSPLHF. CDR3 DNA sequence: TGTGCCAGCAGTTTATCCCGACAGTATAATTCACCCCTCCACTTT. The whole variable domain, remainder taken from reference TRBV28 and TRBJ1-6, is DVKVTQSSRYLVKRTGEKVFLECVQDMDHENMFWYRQDPGLGLRLIYFSYDVKMKEKGDIPEGYSVSREKKERFSLILESASTNQTSMYLCASSLSRQYNSPLHFGNGTRLTVT.

Only a few counts were recorded for this clonotype. The gene calls are TRBV5-1 and TRBJ2-2, with D possibly being TRBD2 (6 bases). The germline V gene has CDR1 SGHRS and CDR2 YFSETQ. The CDR3 extends over 16 amino acids. V was trimmed by 4 bases and J by 0 bases, leaving 13 bases between them. CDR3 loop: CASSPAGPANTGELFF. In nucleotides, the CDR3 is TGCGCCAGCAGCCCCGCGGGACCCGCGAACACCGGGGAGCTGTTTTTT.